This T cell receptor (beta chain) derives from a study of vaccination and CD4 T cells after COVID-19. As concerns this clonotype: Its antigen is as yet unknown.

Germline-derived CDR1 and CDR2 are SGHVS and FQNEAQ. The germline V and J ends were trimmed by 0 bases and 3 bases, with 6 bases remaining between them. CDR3 length equals 13 residues. Oncomine TCR Beta short-read sequencing was applied to DNA from cultured CD4+ T cells. MiXCR was run by TCRdb on the PCR reads, yielding one entry per CDR3 protein. This sample has 15,000 to 20,000 distinct CDR3 sequences, with 45% to 50% found just once. Specified treatment: roughly 10-day PBMC culture with coronavirus spike peptide pools or control peptides (ViraFEST assay). Before TCRs were sequenced, ViraFEST expanded antigen-specific T cells with peptide pools. Before Alpha, Beta and Delta appeared in the US, convalescents tested positive (March–late 2020).

The chain recombines TRBV7-8 with TRBJ2-7, with no clear D. This sequence was found in a human donor who had recovered from COVID-19. The sample consisted of CD4+ T cells from blood, cultured in vitro. As DNA, the CDR3 is TGTGCCAGCAGCTTAGCGGGCAGCTACGAGCAGTACTTC. It specifies CASSLAGSYEQYF.